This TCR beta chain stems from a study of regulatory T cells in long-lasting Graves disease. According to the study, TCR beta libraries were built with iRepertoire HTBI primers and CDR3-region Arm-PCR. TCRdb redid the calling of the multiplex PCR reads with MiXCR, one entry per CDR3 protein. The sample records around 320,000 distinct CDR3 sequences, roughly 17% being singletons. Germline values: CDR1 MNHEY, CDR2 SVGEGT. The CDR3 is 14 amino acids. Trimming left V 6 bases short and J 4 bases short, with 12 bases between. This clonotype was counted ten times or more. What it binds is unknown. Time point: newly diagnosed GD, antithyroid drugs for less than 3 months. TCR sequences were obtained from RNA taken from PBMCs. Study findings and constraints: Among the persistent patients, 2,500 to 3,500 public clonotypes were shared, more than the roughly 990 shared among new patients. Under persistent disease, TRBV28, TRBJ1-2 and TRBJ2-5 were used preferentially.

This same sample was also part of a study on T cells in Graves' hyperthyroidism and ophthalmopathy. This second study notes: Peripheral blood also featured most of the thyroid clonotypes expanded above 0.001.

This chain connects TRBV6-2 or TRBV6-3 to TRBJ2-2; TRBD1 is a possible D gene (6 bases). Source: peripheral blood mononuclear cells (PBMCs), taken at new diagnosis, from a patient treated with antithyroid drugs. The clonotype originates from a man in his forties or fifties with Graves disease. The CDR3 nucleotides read TGTGCCAGCAGCTTACAGGGCCGCACCGGGGAGCTGTTTTTT. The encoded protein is CASSLQGRTGELFF.